Described below is a single T cell receptor (beta chain) sequence and its context. The data derive from a study of shared clonotypes between healthy human individuals. Naive CD8 cells were CD45RO-negative, positively selected for CCR7, excluding terminally differentiated effector memory CD45RA+ cells. This was a deep-level run. Per sorted-subset replicate PCR, input was 150 to 250 ng DNA, representing around 28,000 T cell genomes. Profiling relied on immunoSEQ multiplex PCR, and the TCRdb table lists in-frame clones only, not all of them. The table shows under 850,000 clones, with around 93% occurring only once. From germline, CDR1 is MDHEN and CDR2 SYDVKM. This CDR3 is 15 amino acids long. V was pared by 2 bases and J by 2 bases, with 10 bases between.

The receptor comes from a man aged 30 to 39 in good health. The genes are TRBV28 and TRBJ1-5; tentative D call: TRBD1 (6 bases). The sequencing input was naive CD8+ T cells sorted from blood. The CDR3 is CASSLTGIGNQPQHF. The CDR3 DNA reads as TGTGCCAGCAGTTTAACAGGGATAGGCAATCAGCCCCAGCATTTT.